This TCR beta chain was recorded in a study of blood T cell repertoires in COVID-19. Across the whole study: Whether acute or convalescent, the COVID-19 samples came from the United States, Italy and Spain.

Seattle patients were enrolled while actively infected and followed longitudinally. The germline V gene has CDR1 SGHAT and CDR2 FQNNGV. V was clipped by 4 bases and J by 4 bases, with 5 bases between them. The CDR3 consists of 11 residues. About this clone itself: Additional DNA sequences in this sample encode the identical CDR3.

The table came from immunoSEQ multiplex PCR; TCRdb's copy has only in-frame clones and leaves some out. The table lists around 430,000 clones, approximately 88% of them singletons, with approximately 12% in the top ten. The origin of this receptor is a woman aged 45-65 years with COVID-19, enrolled during active disease. This rearrangement joins TRBV11-2 to TRBJ2-7; D is ambiguous. The sequenced sample consisted of peripheral blood. This CDR3 reads CASSSTYEQYF. CDR3 bases: TGTGCCAGCAGCTCCACATACGAGCAGTACTTC.